The entry that follows covers one T cell receptor beta chain sequence. The data stem from a study of T cell changes during pregnancy in multiple sclerosis. Profiling relied on immunoSEQ multiplex PCR, and the TCRdb table lists in-frame clones only, not all of them. The sample yields around 45,000 clones, 75% to 95% seen once. The TCR comes from a female donor with multiple sclerosis, enrolled in a pregnancy study. Sample: CD4+ T cells from peripheral blood mononuclear cells, taken before pregnancy.

CDR3 sequence (DNA): TGTGCCAGCAGTGAAGGACTCACTGGCTACACCTTC. Its protein is CASSEGLTGYTF. The chain carries TRBV6-1 and TRBJ1-2; D ambiguous. V was trimmed by 1 base and J by 7 bases, leaving 7 bases between them. The CDR3 runs to 12 residues. Germline lookup yields CDR1 MNHNS and CDR2 SASEGT.